The rows below give T cell receptor beta chains drawn from one sample of a study of human T cells and chemical hapten exposure. MiXCR was run by TCRdb on the RACE reads, yielding one entry per CDR3 protein. The table includes fewer than 100,000 distinct CDR3 sequences, over 7.5% detected once. Specimen: whole blood, collected in connection with sensitization to the hapten diphenylcyclopropenone (DPC). The origin of the receptors is a middle-aged woman with alopecia areata. Some clones in this sample may be carry-over from other donors' samples. The CDR3 runs from the conserved cysteine through the conserved F or W. The order of the fields is D gene, J gene, clone size, V gene, CDR3 protein, CDR3 DNA. The D gene is left open where the match is weak. Clone size is stated in some rows and not others, as once, few, many or a class when expanded.

. | TRBJ2-7 | many | TRBV5-1 | CASSPSSDSYEQYF | TGCGCCAGCAGCCCGTCTTCCGACTCCTACGAGCAGTACTTC
. | TRBJ2-7 | few | TRBV6-1 | CASRGEYEQYF | TGTGCCAGCAGGGGGGAGTACGAGCAGTACTTC
. | TRBJ2-1 | few | TRBV7-9 | CASSWVGRRAQSRNEQFF | TGTGCCAGCAGCTGGGTAGGCCGGCGGGCCCAGAGTAGGAATGAGCAGTTCTTC
. | TRBJ1-1 | many | TRBV6-2/TRBV6-3 | CASSGQFEAFF | TGTGCCAGCAGCGGACAGTTTGAAGCTTTCTTT
. | TRBJ2-7 | . | TRBV29-1 | CSVENGDTGFYEQYF | TGCAGCGTTGAAAATGGAGACACGGGTTTCTACGAGCAGTACTTC
. | TRBJ2-1 | . | TRBV14 | CASSQAGAAPYNEQFF | TGTGCCAGCAGCCAGGCCGGGGCGGCCCCCTACAATGAGCAGTTCTTC
. | TRBJ1-4 | many | TRBV5-1 | CASSLVPATNEKLFF | TGCGCCAGCAGCTTGGTGCCGGCAACTAATGAAAAACTGTTTTTT
. | TRBJ2-7 | medium-sized | TRBV5-1 | CASSASEQGHYEQYF | TGCGCCAGCAGCGCATCGGAACAGGGTCACTACGAGCAGTACTTC
TRBD2 | TRBJ2-1 | . | TRBV10-3 | CAIKSSGSTGEQFF | TGTGCCATCAAGAGTAGCGGGAGCACGGGTGAGCAGTTCTTC
TRBD2 | TRBJ2-7 | . | TRBV28 | CASRPGTSGILSF | TGTGCCAGCAGACCCGGGACTAGCGGGATTCTCAGCTTC
TRBD2 | TRBJ2-1 | few | TRBV9 | CASSVEARTSGTREQFF | TGTGCCAGCAGCGTAGAAGCTAGGACTAGCGGGACCCGAGAGCAGTTCTTC
TRBD2 | TRBJ2-1 | few | TRBV5-1 | CASSPGLAGGMIYNEQFF | TGCGCCAGCAGCCCGGGACTAGCGGGAGGGATGATCTACAATGAGCAGTTCTTC
. | TRBJ2-1 | many | TRBV30 | CAWSRLTPRGNEQFF | TGTGCCTGGAGCCGCTTAACTCCCCGCGGCAATGAGCAGTTCTTC
. | TRBJ2-7 | many | TRBV10-3 | CATGDSPYEQYF | TGTGCCACGGGGGACAGCCCCTACGAGCAGTACTTC
. | TRBJ1-5 | . | TRBV28 | CASSPAGGGYQPQHF | TGTGCCAGCAGCCCCGCGGGGGGAGGGTATCAGCCCCAGCATTTT
. | TRBJ2-1 | few | TRBV7-9 | CASSLPTGAFGEQFF | TGTGCCAGCAGCTTACCGACAGGCGCATTTGGTGAGCAGTTCTTC
. | TRBJ2-1 | few | TRBV2 | CASSELYFYNEQFF | TGTGCCAGCAGTGAATTATACTTTTACAATGAGCAGTTCTTC
. | TRBJ2-7 | . | TRBV28 | CASRTQGYEQYF | TGTGCCAGCAGAACACAGGGTTACGAGCAGTACTTC
. | TRBJ2-3 | many | TRBV15 | CATSRSSTDTQYF | TGTGCCACCAGCAGATCCTCCACAGATACGCAGTATTTT
. | TRBJ2-3 | many | TRBV29-1 | CSVEGAGASTDTQYF | TGCAGCGTTGAAGGTGCGGGGGCTAGCACAGATACGCAGTATTTT
TRBD2 | TRBJ2-7 | many | TRBV20-1 | CSAAPASGYRGEQYF | TGCAGTGCCGCCCCCGCTAGCGGGTATCGTGGCGAGCAGTACTTC
TRBD1 | TRBJ1-1 | . | TRBV7-9 | CASSLASDRVTEAFF | TGTGCCAGCAGCTTAGCGTCGGACAGGGTCACTGAAGCTTTCTTT
TRBD1 | TRBJ2-7 | many | TRBV4-3 | CASSQTDRSHEQYF | TGCGCCAGCAGCCAAACGGACAGGAGCCACGAGCAGTACTTC
. | TRBJ2-2 | many | TRBV3-1 | CASSHGGIGPTGELFF | TGTGCCAGCAGCCATGGTGGGATCGGTCCCACCGGGGAGCTGTTTTTT
. | TRBJ2-2 | many | TRBV7-3 | CASSPGHTGELFF | TGTGCCAGCAGCCCCGGACACACCGGGGAGCTGTTTTTT
. | TRBJ2-7 | many | TRBV6-5 | CASRSPITYEQYF | TGTGCCAGCAGAAGTCCCATAACCTACGAGCAGTACTTC
TRBD1 | TRBJ2-5 | . | TRBV5-4 | CASSLRTGTLETQYF | TGTGCCAGCAGCTTGAGGACAGGGACCTTAGAGACCCAGTACTTC